This is a list of T cell receptor beta chains from one sample in a study of cytomegalovirus exposure and HLA in healthy donors. Repertoires were generated with immunoSEQ multiplex PCR, while TCRdb's copy carries only in-frame clones and drops some. The table lists around 65,000 clones. Source material: PBMCs. All receptors derive from a young man in good health and CMV-seropositive. Each CDR3 is given with its conserved first and last residue. Fields, in order: J gene, clone size, V gene, D gene, CDR3 protein, CDR3 DNA. The D gene is left open where the match is weak. Size values are once, few and many counts, or a class for expanded clones, and some rows have none.

j_gene: TRBJ2-7
abundance: .
v_gene: TRBV9
d_gene: TRBD1
CDR3aa: CASSKQGAPYEQYF
CDR3nt: TGTGCCAGCAGCAAACAGGGGGCCCCCTACGAGCAGTACTTC

j_gene: TRBJ2-1
abundance: .
v_gene: TRBV30
d_gene: TRBD2
CDR3aa: CASLTSGRRNEQFF
CDR3nt: TGTGCCTCCCTGACTAGCGGGAGACGGAATGAGCAGTTCTTC

j_gene: TRBJ2-1
abundance: .
v_gene: TRBV19
d_gene: .
CDR3aa: CASSIVGGDEQFF
CDR3nt: TGTGCCAGTAGTATCGTGGGGGGTGATGAGCAGTTCTTC

j_gene: TRBJ2-7
abundance: .
v_gene: TRBV28
d_gene: TRBD2
CDR3aa: CASSLGGGVTLYF
CDR3nt: TGTGCCAGCAGTTTAGGTGGGGGGGTGACGTTGTACTTC

j_gene: TRBJ1-4
abundance: .
v_gene: TRBV15
d_gene: .
CDR3aa: CATSRGGGREKLFF
CDR3nt: TGTGCCACCAGCAGAGGGGGGGGCAGGGAAAAACTGTTTTTT

j_gene: TRBJ2-7
abundance: .
v_gene: TRBV30
d_gene: TRBD1
CDR3aa: CAWGGQAYEQYF
CDR3nt: TGTGCCTGGGGCGGACAGGCCTACGAGCAGTACTTC

j_gene: TRBJ1-1
abundance: .
v_gene: TRBV7-8
d_gene: .
CDR3aa: CASSPLGGAFF
CDR3nt: TGTGCCAGCAGCCCCTTAGGGGGAGCTTTCTTT

j_gene: TRBJ1-3
abundance: .
v_gene: TRBV5-6
d_gene: TRBD1
CDR3aa: CASSAFARGPGNTIYF
CDR3nt: TGTGCCAGCAGCGCGTTCGCGAGGGGGCCAGGAAACACCATATATTTT

j_gene: TRBJ2-7
abundance: .
v_gene: TRBV19
d_gene: .
CDR3aa: CASSPGQTYEQYF
CDR3nt: TGTGCCAGTAGTCCTGGACAGACCTACGAGCAGTACTTC

j_gene: TRBJ1-2
abundance: .
v_gene: TRBV5-4
d_gene: TRBD1
CDR3aa: CASSLPNRGLGYTF
CDR3nt: TGTGCCAGCAGCCTCCCGAACAGGGGTTTAGGCTACACCTTC

j_gene: TRBJ2-1
abundance: .
v_gene: TRBV6-5
d_gene: TRBD1
CDR3aa: CASSSGGEDNEQFF
CDR3nt: TGTGCCAGCAGCTCAGGGGGCGAGGACAATGAGCAGTTCTTC

j_gene: TRBJ2-7
abundance: .
v_gene: TRBV18
d_gene: .
CDR3aa: CASSAGPRRYEQYF
CDR3nt: TGTGCCAGCTCCGCGGGCCCGAGGCGATACGAGCAGTACTTC

j_gene: TRBJ2-5
abundance: .
v_gene: TRBV5-5
d_gene: .
CDR3aa: CASSGTSSGTLKTQYF
CDR3nt: TGTGCCAGCAGCGGCACCTCTTCAGGGACTCTAAAGACCCAGTACTTC

j_gene: TRBJ2-7
abundance: .
v_gene: TRBV19
d_gene: .
CDR3aa: CASSSRAGRYEQYF
CDR3nt: TGTGCCAGTAGTAGTCGGGCAGGGCGGTACGAGCAGTACTTC

j_gene: TRBJ2-2
abundance: .
v_gene: TRBV5-1
d_gene: TRBD1
CDR3aa: CASSLLGQITGELFF
CDR3nt: TGCGCCAGCAGCTTGCTGGGACAGATCACCGGGGAGCTGTTTTTT

j_gene: TRBJ2-5
abundance: .
v_gene: TRBV5-1
d_gene: TRBD2
CDR3aa: CASSPGAGGDQENQYF
CDR3nt: TGCGCCAGCAGCCCAGGGGCGGGGGGCGACCAAGAGAACCAGTACTTC

j_gene: TRBJ2-3
abundance: .
v_gene: TRBV19
d_gene: .
CDR3aa: CASTSAGSSTDTQYF
CDR3nt: TGTGCCAGCACCTCGGCGGGTTCTTCCACAGATACGCAGTATTTT

j_gene: TRBJ2-7
abundance: .
v_gene: TRBV30
d_gene: TRBD1
CDR3aa: CAWSPRGQGDNEQYF
CDR3nt: TGTGCCTGGAGTCCCCGGGGACAGGGGGACAACGAGCAGTACTTC

j_gene: TRBJ2-5
abundance: .
v_gene: TRBV18
d_gene: .
CDR3aa: CASSGAGAQETQYF
CDR3nt: TGTGCCAGCTCGGGGGCAGGAGCCCAAGAGACCCAGTACTTC

j_gene: TRBJ1-1
abundance: .
v_gene: TRBV7-9
d_gene: .
CDR3aa: CASRRYGDWGTEAFF
CDR3nt: TGTGCCAGCAGACGATATGGGGACTGGGGCACTGAAGCTTTCTTT

j_gene: TRBJ2-1
abundance: medium-sized
v_gene: TRBV5-1
d_gene: TRBD1
CDR3aa: CASSTGENEQFF
CDR3nt: TGCGCCAGCTCAACAGGGGAAAATGAGCAGTTCTTC

j_gene: TRBJ2-1
abundance: .
v_gene: TRBV6-4
d_gene: .
CDR3aa: CASSDSAGSDNEQFF
CDR3nt: TGTGCCAGCAGTGACTCAGCGGGCTCCGACAATGAGCAGTTCTTC

j_gene: TRBJ1-4
abundance: .
v_gene: TRBV7-9
d_gene: .
CDR3aa: CASSLAGRGGRFEKLFF
CDR3nt: TGTGCCAGCAGCTTAGCCGGGAGGGGGGGGCGCTTTGAAAAACTGTTTTTT

j_gene: TRBJ2-7
abundance: .
v_gene: TRBV5-4
d_gene: .
CDR3aa: CASSSGGRPTYEQYF
CDR3nt: TGTGCCAGCAGCTCCGGAGGGCGCCCTACCTACGAGCAGTACTTC

j_gene: TRBJ2-5
abundance: .
v_gene: TRBV5-4
d_gene: TRBD2
CDR3aa: CASSLGAGVFQETQYF
CDR3nt: TGTGCCAGCAGCTTGGGGGCGGGGGTATTCCAAGAGACCCAGTACTTC

j_gene: TRBJ2-1
abundance: .
v_gene: TRBV5-1
d_gene: .
CDR3aa: CASSSPGGAGNNEQFF
CDR3nt: TGCGCCAGCAGCTCTCCGGGGGGCGCGGGAAACAATGAGCAGTTCTTC

j_gene: TRBJ1-6
abundance: .
v_gene: TRBV27
d_gene: .
CDR3aa: CASSLTGNNSPLHF
CDR3nt: TGTGCCAGCAGTTTAACAGGGAATAATTCACCCCTCCACTTT

j_gene: TRBJ2-3
abundance: .
v_gene: TRBV11-3
d_gene: .
CDR3aa: CASSDRGPRERGTDTQYF
CDR3nt: TGTGCCAGCAGCGATAGGGGGCCACGGGAGAGGGGGACAGATACGCAGTATTTT

j_gene: TRBJ2-7
abundance: .
v_gene: TRBV5-1
d_gene: .
CDR3aa: CASSPGKYEQYF
CDR3nt: TGCGCCAGCAGCCCGGGAAAATACGAGCAGTACTTC

j_gene: TRBJ2-1
abundance: .
v_gene: TRBV7-7
d_gene: TRBD2
CDR3aa: CASSLGEGEQFF
CDR3nt: TGTGCTAGCAGCTTAGGGGAGGGTGAGCAGTTCTTC

j_gene: TRBJ1-1
abundance: .
v_gene: TRBV7-6
d_gene: .
CDR3aa: CASSLTLGWRGNTEAFF
CDR3nt: TGTGCCAGCAGCTTAACCCTGGGATGGAGGGGGAACACTGAAGCTTTCTTT

j_gene: TRBJ1-1
abundance: .
v_gene: TRBV6-5
d_gene: TRBD1
CDR3aa: CASTGGNLLNTEAFF
CDR3nt: TGTGCCAGCACAGGGGGCAATCTTTTGAACACTGAAGCTTTCTTT

j_gene: TRBJ2-7
abundance: .
v_gene: TRBV7-6
d_gene: TRBD2
CDR3aa: CASSLAMSGSTYEQYF
CDR3nt: TGTGCCAGCAGCTTAGCTATGAGCGGGAGTACCTACGAGCAGTACTTC

j_gene: TRBJ2-7
abundance: .
v_gene: TRBV7-6
d_gene: .
CDR3aa: CASSLVGVYEQYF
CDR3nt: TGTGCCAGCAGCTTAGTGGGCGTCTACGAGCAGTACTTC

j_gene: TRBJ2-7
abundance: .
v_gene: TRBV29-1
d_gene: .
CDR3aa: CSVVEQGSSYEQYF
CDR3nt: TGCAGCGTTGTAGAGCAGGGGTCATCCTACGAGCAGTACTTC

j_gene: TRBJ1-5
abundance: .
v_gene: TRBV2
d_gene: .
CDR3aa: CASSDRRGGVSNQPQHF
CDR3nt: TGTGCCAGCAGCGATCGCCGCGGGGGGGTTAGCAATCAGCCCCAGCATTTT

j_gene: TRBJ2-6
abundance: .
v_gene: TRBV19
d_gene: .
CDR3aa: CASSIRISGANVLTF
CDR3nt: TGTGCCAGTAGTATCAGAATCTCTGGGGCCAACGTCCTGACTTTC

j_gene: TRBJ2-3
abundance: .
v_gene: TRBV7-2
d_gene: .
CDR3aa: CASSHTRDTQYF
CDR3nt: TGTGCCAGCAGCCACACTAGAGATACGCAGTATTTT

j_gene: TRBJ1-3
abundance: .
v_gene: TRBV6-1
d_gene: .
CDR3aa: CASSEWSTGSGNTIYF
CDR3nt: TGTGCCAGCAGTGAATGGAGTACAGGCTCTGGAAACACCATATATTTT

j_gene: TRBJ2-4
abundance: .
v_gene: TRBV11-3
d_gene: TRBD1
CDR3aa: CASSLGDSLAKNIQYF
CDR3nt: TGTGCCAGCAGCTTGGGGGACAGTCTAGCCAAAAACATTCAGTACTTC

j_gene: TRBJ1-1
abundance: .
v_gene: TRBV28
d_gene: .
CDR3aa: CASSHRQTNTEAFF
CDR3nt: TGTGCCAGCAGCCACCGACAGACCAACACTGAAGCTTTCTTT

j_gene: TRBJ1-4
abundance: .
v_gene: TRBV5-1
d_gene: .
CDR3aa: CASSLGTRTNEKLFF
CDR3nt: TGCGCCAGCAGCTTGGGAACAAGGACAAATGAAAAACTGTTTTTT

j_gene: TRBJ1-2
abundance: .
v_gene: TRBV6-1
d_gene: TRBD1
CDR3aa: CASRLPGGAYGYTF
CDR3nt: TGTGCCAGCAGGCTACCAGGGGGCGCGTATGGCTACACCTTC

j_gene: TRBJ2-1
abundance: .
v_gene: TRBV27
d_gene: TRBD1
CDR3aa: CASSRTGYNEQFF
CDR3nt: TGTGCCAGCAGCCGGACAGGATACAATGAGCAGTTCTTC

j_gene: TRBJ2-7
abundance: .
v_gene: TRBV10-2
d_gene: .
CDR3aa: CASSWTPSYEQYF
CDR3nt: TGCGCCAGCAGTTGGACACCCTCCTACGAGCAGTACTTC